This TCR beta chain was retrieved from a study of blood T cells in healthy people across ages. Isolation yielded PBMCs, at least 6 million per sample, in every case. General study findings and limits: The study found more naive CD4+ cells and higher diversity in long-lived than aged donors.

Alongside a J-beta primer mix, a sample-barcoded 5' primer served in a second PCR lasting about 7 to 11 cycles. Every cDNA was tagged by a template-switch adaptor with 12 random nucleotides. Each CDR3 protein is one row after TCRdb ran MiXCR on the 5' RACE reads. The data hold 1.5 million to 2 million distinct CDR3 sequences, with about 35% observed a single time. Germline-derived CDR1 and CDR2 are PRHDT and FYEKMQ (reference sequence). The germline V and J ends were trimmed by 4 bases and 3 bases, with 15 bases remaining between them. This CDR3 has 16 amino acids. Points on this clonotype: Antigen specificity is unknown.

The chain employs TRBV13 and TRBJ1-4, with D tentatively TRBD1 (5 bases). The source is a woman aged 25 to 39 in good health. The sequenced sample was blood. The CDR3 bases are TGTGCCAGCAGCTCCCGGGACCTGCAGGCTAATGAAAAACTGTTTTTT. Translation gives CASSSRDLQANEKLFF.